Here is one TCR beta chain with its context. MiXCR, applied by TCRdb to the reads, yields one record per CDR3 protein. The repertoire consists of roughly 720,000 distinct CDR3 sequences, with 35% to 45% occurring once and the leading ten covering 2.8%. The data are from a study of T cell repertoires in cytomegalovirus infection. This CDR3 comprises 14 residues. The V gene's germline CDR1 is MNHEY and CDR2 SMNVEV (reference sequence). With 4 bases removed from V and 5 bases from J, the gap between germline ends came to 14 bases. The J gene is TRBJ1-2, the V gene TRBV27, with TRBD1 as a possible D gene (6 bases). The sequenced sample consisted of PBMCs. The TCR sequence derives from a human donor in good health (CMV status not recorded). Some clones in this sample may be carry-over from other donors' samples. The CDR3 DNA reads as TGTGCCAGCAGTTCCGGCAGGGGACCTTATGGCTACACCTTC. It translates to CASSSGRGPYGYTF.